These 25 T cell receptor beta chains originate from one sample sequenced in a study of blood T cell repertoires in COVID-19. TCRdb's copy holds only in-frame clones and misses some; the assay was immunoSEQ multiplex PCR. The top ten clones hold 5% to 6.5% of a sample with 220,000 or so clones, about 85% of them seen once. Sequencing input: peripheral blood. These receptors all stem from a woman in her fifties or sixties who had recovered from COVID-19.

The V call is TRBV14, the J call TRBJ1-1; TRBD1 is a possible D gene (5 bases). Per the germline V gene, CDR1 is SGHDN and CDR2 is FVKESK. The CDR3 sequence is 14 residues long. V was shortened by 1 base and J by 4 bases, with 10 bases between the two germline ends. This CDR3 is CASSQVGRATEAFF. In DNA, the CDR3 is TGTGCCAGCAGCCAAGTAGGCAGGGCCACTGAAGCTTTCTTT.

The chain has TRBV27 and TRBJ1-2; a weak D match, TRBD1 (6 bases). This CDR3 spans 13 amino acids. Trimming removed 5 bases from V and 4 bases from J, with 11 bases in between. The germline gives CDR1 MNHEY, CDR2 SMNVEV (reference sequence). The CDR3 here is CASSRGGSYGYTF. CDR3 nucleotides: TGTGCCAGCAGTAGGGGGGGGTCCTATGGCTACACCTTC.

The CDR3 protein is CASRPTGGETQYF. The CDR3 nucleotides read TGTGCCAGCAGACCTACCGGGGGGGAGACCCAGTACTTC. V usage is TRBV12-3 or TRBV12-4 and J usage is TRBJ2-5; the match to TRBD2 covers 7 bases. CDR3 length: 13 amino acids. V was pared by 6 bases and J by 5 bases, with 6 bases of the junction left unmatched.

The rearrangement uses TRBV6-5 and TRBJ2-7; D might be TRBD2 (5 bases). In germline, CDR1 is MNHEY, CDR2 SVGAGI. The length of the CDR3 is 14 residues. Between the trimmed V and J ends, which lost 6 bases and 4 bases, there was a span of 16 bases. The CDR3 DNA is TGTGCCAGCAGATCAGTGTTGGCGGGTTACGAGCAGTACTTC. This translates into CASRSVLAGYEQYF.

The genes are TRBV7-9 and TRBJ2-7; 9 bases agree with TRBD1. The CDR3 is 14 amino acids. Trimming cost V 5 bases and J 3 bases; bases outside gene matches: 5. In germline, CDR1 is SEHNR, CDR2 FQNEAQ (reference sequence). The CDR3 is CASSLGDRDYEQYF. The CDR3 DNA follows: TGTGCCAGCAGCCTAGGGGACAGGGACTACGAGCAGTACTTC.

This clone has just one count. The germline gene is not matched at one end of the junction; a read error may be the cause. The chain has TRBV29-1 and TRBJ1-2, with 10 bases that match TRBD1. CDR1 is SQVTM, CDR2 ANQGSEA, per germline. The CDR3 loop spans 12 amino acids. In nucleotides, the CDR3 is TGCAGCGTCGGGGGTCGGGACAGGGGTACTTCCTTC. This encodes CSVGGRDRGTSF.

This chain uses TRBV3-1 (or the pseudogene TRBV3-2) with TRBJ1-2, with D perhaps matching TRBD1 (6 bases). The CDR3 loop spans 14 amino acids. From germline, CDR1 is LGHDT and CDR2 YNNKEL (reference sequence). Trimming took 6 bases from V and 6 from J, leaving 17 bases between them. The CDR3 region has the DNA TGTGCCAGCAGTCGGACAGAAGTTAATGATGGCTACACCTTC. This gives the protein CASSRTEVNDGYTF.

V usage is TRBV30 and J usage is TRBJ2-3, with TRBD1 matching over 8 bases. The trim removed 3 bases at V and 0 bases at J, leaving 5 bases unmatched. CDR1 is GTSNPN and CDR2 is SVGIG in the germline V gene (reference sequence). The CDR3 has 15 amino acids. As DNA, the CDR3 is TGTGCCTGGAGGATAACAGGGGGGAGCACAGATACGCAGTATTTT. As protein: CAWRITGGSTDTQYF.

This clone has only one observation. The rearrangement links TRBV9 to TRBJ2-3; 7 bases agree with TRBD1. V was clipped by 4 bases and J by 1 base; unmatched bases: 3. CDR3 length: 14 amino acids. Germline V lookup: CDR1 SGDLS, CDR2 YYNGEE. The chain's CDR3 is CASSLDRGTDTQYF. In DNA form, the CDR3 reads TGTGCCAGCAGCCTCGACAGGGGCACAGATACGCAGTATTTT.

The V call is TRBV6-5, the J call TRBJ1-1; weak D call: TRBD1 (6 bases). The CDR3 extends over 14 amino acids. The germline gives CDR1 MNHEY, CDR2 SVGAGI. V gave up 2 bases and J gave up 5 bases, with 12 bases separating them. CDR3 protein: CASSYQGRGTEAFF. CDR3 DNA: TGTGCCAGCAGTTACCAGGGGAGGGGGACTGAAGCTTTCTTT.

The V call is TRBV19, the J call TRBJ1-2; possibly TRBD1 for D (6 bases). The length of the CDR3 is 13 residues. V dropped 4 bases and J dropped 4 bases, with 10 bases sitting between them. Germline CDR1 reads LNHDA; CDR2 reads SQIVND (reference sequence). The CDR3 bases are TGTGCCAGTAGTAAAACAGGGTTCTATGGCTACACCTTC. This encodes CASSKTGFYGYTF.

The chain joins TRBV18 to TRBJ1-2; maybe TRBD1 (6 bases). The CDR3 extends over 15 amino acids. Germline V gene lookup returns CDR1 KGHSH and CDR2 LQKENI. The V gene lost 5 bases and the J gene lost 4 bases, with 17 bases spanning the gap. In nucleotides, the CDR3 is TGTGCCAGCTCAACTCCGGGGGGCCTGGGCTATGGCTACACCTTC. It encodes CASSTPGGLGYGYTF.

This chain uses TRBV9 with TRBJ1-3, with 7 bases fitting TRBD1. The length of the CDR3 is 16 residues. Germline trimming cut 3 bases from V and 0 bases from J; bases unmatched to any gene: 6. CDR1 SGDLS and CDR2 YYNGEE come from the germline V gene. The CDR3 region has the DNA TGTGCCAGCAGCGCTGGACAGGTGAGCTCTGGAAACACCATATATTTT. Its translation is CASSAGQVSSGNTIYF.

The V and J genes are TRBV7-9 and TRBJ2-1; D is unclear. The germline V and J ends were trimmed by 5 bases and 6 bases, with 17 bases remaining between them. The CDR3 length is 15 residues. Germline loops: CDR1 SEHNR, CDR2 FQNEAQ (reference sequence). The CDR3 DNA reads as TGTGCCAGCAGCCCGCCCCCCCGATTCGGCAATGAGCAGTTCTTC. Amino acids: CASSPPPRFGNEQFF.

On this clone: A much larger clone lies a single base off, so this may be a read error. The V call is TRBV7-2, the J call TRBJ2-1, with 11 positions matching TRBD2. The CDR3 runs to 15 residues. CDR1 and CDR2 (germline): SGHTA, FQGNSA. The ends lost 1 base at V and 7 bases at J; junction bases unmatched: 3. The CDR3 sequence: CASSLGSGGVNEQFF. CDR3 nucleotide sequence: TGTGCCAGCAGCTTAGGTAGCGGGGGGGTTAATGAGCAGTTCTTC.

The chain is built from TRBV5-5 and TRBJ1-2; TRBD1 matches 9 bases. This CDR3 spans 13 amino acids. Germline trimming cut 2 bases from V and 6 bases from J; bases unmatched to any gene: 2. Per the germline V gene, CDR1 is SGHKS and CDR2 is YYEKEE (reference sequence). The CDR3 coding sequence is TGTGCCAGCAGCTTCACAGGGGGCGATGGCTACACCTTC. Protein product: CASSFTGGDGYTF.

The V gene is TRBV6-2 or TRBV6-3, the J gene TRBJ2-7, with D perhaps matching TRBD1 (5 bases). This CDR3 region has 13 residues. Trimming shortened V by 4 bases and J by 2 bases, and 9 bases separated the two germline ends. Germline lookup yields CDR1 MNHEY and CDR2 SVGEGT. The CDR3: CASSWQGTYEQYF. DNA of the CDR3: TGTGCCAGCAGTTGGCAGGGAACCTACGAGCAGTACTTC.

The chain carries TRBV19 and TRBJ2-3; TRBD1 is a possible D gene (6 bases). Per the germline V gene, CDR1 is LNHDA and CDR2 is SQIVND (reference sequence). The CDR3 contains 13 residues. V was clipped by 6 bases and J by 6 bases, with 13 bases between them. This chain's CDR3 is CASRAGVGDTQYF. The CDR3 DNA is TGTGCCAGTAGGGCAGGGGTAGGGGATACGCAGTATTTT.

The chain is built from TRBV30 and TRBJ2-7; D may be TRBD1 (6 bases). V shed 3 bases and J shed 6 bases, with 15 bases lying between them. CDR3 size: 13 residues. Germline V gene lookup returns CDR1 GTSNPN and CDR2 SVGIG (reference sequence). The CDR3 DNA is TGTGCCTGGAGAAAACAGGGTTTCGGCGAGCAGTACTTC. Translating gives CAWRKQGFGEQYF.

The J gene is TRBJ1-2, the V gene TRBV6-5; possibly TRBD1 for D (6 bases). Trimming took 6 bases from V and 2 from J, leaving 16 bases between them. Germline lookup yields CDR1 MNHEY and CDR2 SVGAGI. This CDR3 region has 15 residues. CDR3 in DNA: TGTGCCAGCAGGATTACAGGGAGAAGGAACTATGGCTACACCTTC. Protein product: CASRITGRRNYGYTF.

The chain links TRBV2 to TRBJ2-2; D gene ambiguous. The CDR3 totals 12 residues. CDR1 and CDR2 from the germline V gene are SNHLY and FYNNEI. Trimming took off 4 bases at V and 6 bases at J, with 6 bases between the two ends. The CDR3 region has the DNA TGTGCCAGCAGTGCCGAGCCCGGGGAGCTGTTTTTT. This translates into CASSAEPGELFF.

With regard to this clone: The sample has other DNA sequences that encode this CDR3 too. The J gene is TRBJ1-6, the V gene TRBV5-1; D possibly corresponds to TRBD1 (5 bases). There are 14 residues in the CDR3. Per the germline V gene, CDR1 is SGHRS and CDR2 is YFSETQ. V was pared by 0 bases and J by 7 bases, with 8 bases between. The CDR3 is CASSLAQGNSPLHF. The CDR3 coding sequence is TGCGCCAGCAGCTTGGCTCAGGGCAATTCACCCCTCCACTTT.

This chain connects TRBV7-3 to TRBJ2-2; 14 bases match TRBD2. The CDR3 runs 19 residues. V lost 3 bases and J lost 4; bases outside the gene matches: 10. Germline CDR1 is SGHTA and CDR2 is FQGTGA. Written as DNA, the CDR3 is TGTGCCAGCAGCTTCCAAGGCGGACTAGCGGGGGGATTCACCGGGGAGCTGTTTTTT. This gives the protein CASSFQGGLAGGFTGELFF.

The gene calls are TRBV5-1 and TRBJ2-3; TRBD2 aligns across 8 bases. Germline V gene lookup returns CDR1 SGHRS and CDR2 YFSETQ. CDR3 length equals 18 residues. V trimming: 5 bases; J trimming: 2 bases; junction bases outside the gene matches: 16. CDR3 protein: CASRSRTWSGGLTDTQYF. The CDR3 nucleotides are TGCGCCAGCAGGTCTCGGACCTGGAGCGGGGGCCTCACAGATACGCAGTATTTT.

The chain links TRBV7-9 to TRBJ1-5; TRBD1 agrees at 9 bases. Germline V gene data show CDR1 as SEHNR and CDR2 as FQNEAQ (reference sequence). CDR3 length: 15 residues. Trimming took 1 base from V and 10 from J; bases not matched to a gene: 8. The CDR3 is CASSLGGTGPRPQHF. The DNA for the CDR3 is TGTGCCAGCAGCTTAGGGGGGACAGGGCCGCGACCCCAGCATTTT. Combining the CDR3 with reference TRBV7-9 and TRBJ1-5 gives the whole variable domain DTGVSQNPRHKITKRGQNVTFRCDPISEHNRLYWYRQTLGQGPEFLTYFQNEAQLEKSRLLSDRFSAERPKGSFSTLEIQRTEQGDSAMYLCASSLGGTGPRPQHFGDGTRLSIL.